This is a list of T cell receptor beta chains from one sample in a study of T-cell memory formation after mild COVID-19. Via MiXCR, TCRdb re-called the 5' RACE reads, giving one row per CDR3 protein. The sample has hundreds of thousands of distinct CDR3 sequences, approximately 18% seen once. The sequenced sample consisted of PBMCs or a T cell subset sorted from them (not recorded which). The receptor source for this set is an adult woman who had mild COVID-19 (a few samples of this study predate the infection). Cell type and time point are not known. The CDR3 runs from the conserved cysteine through the conserved F or W. The order of the fields is D gene, clone size, J gene, V gene, CDR3 protein, CDR3 DNA. The D gene is left open where the match is weak. Only some rows state a clone size, as once, few, many or a class for expanded clones.

D: .
size: .
J: TRBJ2-5
V: TRBV15
CDR3: CATSRDWETQYF
DNA: TGTGCCACCAGCAGAGATTGGGAGACCCAGTACTTC

D: .
size: .
J: TRBJ2-3
V: TRBV7-2
CDR3: CASGVLSPAVTDTQYF
DNA: TGTGCCAGCGGCGTACTATCCCCGGCCGTGACAGATACGCAGTATTTT

D: .
size: few
J: TRBJ2-1
V: TRBV29-1
CDR3: CSVEDLTMGGQFF
DNA: TGCAGCGTTGAAGATTTGACGATGGGGGGGCAGTTCTTC

D: .
size: few
J: TRBJ2-1
V: TRBV3-1
CDR3: CASSQGERGRNSYNEQFF
DNA: TGTGCCAGCAGCCAAGGGGAACGGGGACGGAACTCCTACAATGAGCAGTTCTTC

D: .
size: few
J: TRBJ2-7
V: TRBV5-1
CDR3: CASSPGGTLREQYF
DNA: TGCGCCAGCAGCCCCGGGGGTACCCTACGCGAGCAGTACTTC

D: TRBD1
size: .
J: TRBJ2-2
V: TRBV15
CDR3: CATSIPGRDSSNTGELFF
DNA: TGTGCCACCAGCATCCCGGGCCGGGACAGCTCGAACACCGGGGAGCTGTTTTTT

D: TRBD2
size: .
J: TRBJ2-3
V: TRBV9
CDR3: CASSVGSSGTADTQYF
DNA: TGTGCCAGCAGCGTAGGGTCTAGCGGAACCGCAGATACGCAGTATTTT

D: TRBD2
size: few
J: TRBJ2-3
V: TRBV3-1
CDR3: CASKSTSGRTDTQYF
DNA: TGTGCCAGCAAGTCTACTAGCGGTCGCACAGATACGCAGTATTTT

D: TRBD1
size: few
J: TRBJ1-6
V: TRBV20-1
CDR3: CSARARQGYNSPLHF
DNA: TGCAGTGCTAGAGCGAGACAGGGATATAATTCACCCCTCCACTTT

D: TRBD1
size: .
J: TRBJ1-2
V: TRBV13
CDR3: CASSPQTGGWYGYTF
DNA: TGTGCCAGCAGCCCCCAAACAGGGGGTTGGTATGGCTACACCTTC

D: .
size: once
J: TRBJ1-6
V: TRBV20-1
CDR3: CSALDSSGSSYNSPLHF
DNA: TGCAGTGCTCTTGATTCGTCAGGGAGCTCCTATAATTCACCCCTCCACTTT

D: .
size: .
J: TRBJ1-1
V: TRBV20-1
CDR3: CSVSRDLRLNTEAFF
DNA: TGCAGTGTATCCAGGGACCTGAGGCTAAACACTGAAGCTTTCTTT

D: .
size: few
J: TRBJ1-1
V: TRBV24-1
CDR3: CATIEKGNTEAFF
DNA: TGTGCCACCATCGAGAAGGGTAACACTGAAGCTTTCTTT

D: .
size: few
J: TRBJ1-1
V: TRBV4-1
CDR3: CASTQSVVDTEAFF
DNA: TGCGCCAGCACCCAATCGGTAGTGGACACTGAAGCTTTCTTT

D: TRBD1
size: .
J: TRBJ2-1
V: TRBV6-2/TRBV6-3
CDR3: CASSYYGTGARNEQFF
DNA: TGTGCCAGCAGTTATTATGGGACAGGGGCTCGCAATGAGCAGTTCTTC

D: .
size: .
J: TRBJ1-5
V: TRBV24-1
CDR3: CATSDHRLASNQPQHF
DNA: TGTGCCACCAGTGACCACAGACTGGCGAGCAATCAGCCCCAGCATTTT

D: TRBD2
size: few
J: TRBJ2-3
V: TRBV20-1
CDR3: CSARAGGPRDTQYF
DNA: TGCAGTGCCAGAGCGGGAGGCCCCCGGGATACGCAGTATTTT

D: TRBD2
size: .
J: TRBJ2-3
V: TRBV6-5
CDR3: CASSSTWGAGGPPDADTQYF
DNA: TGTGCCAGCAGTTCTACTTGGGGAGCGGGAGGGCCGCCGGATGCAGATACGCAGTATTTT

D: TRBD1
size: few
J: TRBJ2-7
V: TRBV5-1
CDR3: CASSLLGQVPYEQYF
DNA: TGCGCCAGCAGCCTACTCGGACAGGTCCCCTACGAGCAGTACTTC

D: TRBD2
size: .
J: TRBJ2-3
V: TRBV3-1
CDR3: CASSQGVQTPGGNTQYF
DNA: TGTGCCAGCAGCCAAGGGGTTCAGACACCGGGAGGAAATACGCAGTATTTT

D: .
size: few
J: TRBJ2-1
V: TRBV11-3
CDR3: CASSPPRVDNEQFF
DNA: TGTGCCAGCAGCCCTCCCCGGGTAGACAATGAGCAGTTCTTC

D: .
size: .
J: TRBJ1-1
V: TRBV12-3/TRBV12-4
CDR3: CASSLGGAQGTEAFF
DNA: TGTGCCAGCAGTTTAGGCGGGGCGCAGGGCACTGAAGCTTTCTTT